The subject of this entry is one T cell receptor (beta chain). The source of the sample is a study of blood T cell repertoires in COVID-19. The CDR3 sequence is 15 residues long. CDR1 and CDR2 (germline): SGHNT, YENEEA. After removal of 3 bases from V and 2 bases from J, the junction contained 4 bases not matched to a gene. Original data processing: Amplifying reference gene primers gave estimates of nucleated cell counts. The table came from immunoSEQ multiplex PCR; TCRdb's copy has only in-frame clones and leaves some out. D and trimming come from the DNA, and the V and J calls and clone size come from that table. The sample holds tens of thousands of clones; over 75% are singletons and the top ten take approximately 14%.

The specimen sequenced was peripheral blood. V gene TRBV11-3 combines with J gene TRBJ1-1; TRBD1 agrees at 9 bases. This receptor was obtained from a woman in her 70s with acute or convalescent COVID-19. This chain's CDR3 is CASSFKDRGNTEAFF. The CDR3 region has the DNA TGTGCCAGCAGCTTCAAGGACAGGGGTAACACTGAAGCTTTCTTT.